This passage covers 3 T cell receptor beta chains from one sample sequenced in a study of patients and donors after allogeneic stem cell transplantation. TCRdb itself ran the RT-PCR reads through MiXCR, one entry per CDR3 protein. In the table there are 2,000 to 3,000 distinct CDR3 sequences, 7% to 10% of which are singletons. The sequenced material came from blood, either unsorted or a sorted T cell fraction (not recorded which). These receptors were obtained from a human donor who was either an allogeneic HSCT recipient or a stem cell or donor lymphocyte infusion donor (not recorded which). It is not recorded whose cells these are; they may come from a transplant donor.

In this sample, this clonotype is medium-sized (0.01 to 0.1%). This chain links TRBV6-5 with TRBJ2-5; D call uncertain. CDR1 and CDR2 from the germline V gene are MNHEY and SVGAGI. The CDR3 has 13 amino acids. Trimming removed 5 bases at V and 5 bases at J, with 12 bases between. This CDR3 is CASSTGLGETQYF. The CDR3 region has the DNA TGTGCCAGCAGTACCGGGTTGGGGGAGACCCAGTACTTC.

By sample share, this clonotype is large. The genes are TRBV7-2 and TRBJ2-1; 7 bases match TRBD1. This CDR3 is 14 amino acids long. V shed 4 bases, J shed 7 bases, and the junction held 7 bases outside the gene matches. From germline, CDR1 is SGHTA and CDR2 FQGNSA. For the CDR3, the DNA is TGTGCCAGCAGCTACCGGACAGGTCGGAATGAGCAGTTCTTC. Translating gives CASSYRTGRNEQFF.

This clonotype was seen only a few times. The chain couples TRBV29-1 to TRBJ2-5; D remains unclear. Trimming left V 6 bases short and J 9 bases short, with 14 bases between. Germline V CDR1 and CDR2: SQVTM, ANQGSEA. The CDR3 length is 11 residues. CDR3 bases: TGCAGCGTGCGGCCATCGGAGCCCCAGTACTTC. It yields the protein CSVRPSEPQYF.